The 16 T cell receptor beta chains given below trace back to one sample, sequenced in a study of blood T cell repertoires in COVID-19. Using immunoSEQ multiplex PCR, the repertoire was profiled, and TCRdb retains in-frame clones only, with some absent. The table records 120,000 to 150,000 clones, 88% of them present only once. The sample consisted of peripheral blood. All receptors come from a man aged 50 to 59 with active or convalescent COVID-19.

This clone has only one observation. The gene calls are TRBV10-3 and TRBJ2-7, with 13 bases identical to TRBD2. The ends lost 3 bases at V and 1 base at J; junction bases unmatched: 6. Germline assignment: CDR1 ENHRY and CDR2 SYGVKD. The CDR3 runs 17 residues. The CDR3 region is CAISDPGTSGNSYEQYF. The CDR3 nucleotides read TGTGCCATCAGTGACCCGGGGACTAGCGGGAATTCCTACGAGCAGTACTTC.

The rearrangement links TRBV6-5 to TRBJ2-7; maybe TRBD2 (6 bases). The CDR3 loop spans 15 amino acids. Germline CDR1 reads MNHEY; CDR2 reads SVGAGI. V was pared by 2 bases and J by 2 bases, with 13 bases between. CDR3 region: CASSYAWDSPYEQYF. For the CDR3, the DNA is TGTGCCAGCAGTTACGCCTGGGACTCTCCCTACGAGCAGTACTTC.

This clone was recorded once. The genes are TRBV3-1 (or the pseudogene TRBV3-2) and TRBJ1-1; D remains ambiguous. The CDR3 spans 13 residues. Germline CDR1 reads LGHDT; CDR2 reads YNNKEL (reference sequence). V gave up 4 bases and J gave up 6 bases, with 12 bases separating them. In nucleotides, the CDR3 is TGTGCCAGCAGCCTCCGAGGGAGTCCTGAAGCTTTCTTT. This gives the protein CASSLRGSPEAFF.

The chain combines TRBV5-1 with TRBJ1-1; TRBD1 matches at 9 bases. CDR1 and CDR2 (germline): SGHRS, YFSETQ. The CDR3 consists of 15 residues. The trim removed 4 bases at V and 3 bases at J, leaving 7 bases unmatched. In DNA form, the CDR3 reads TGCGCCAGCAGCGGGGGGACAGGGTTAGACACTGAAGCTTTCTTT. Protein: CASSGGTGLDTEAFF.

This rearrangement joins TRBV28 to TRBJ2-3, with D tentatively TRBD1 (6 bases). CDR3 length: 14 amino acids. Germline CDR1 is MDHEN and CDR2 is SYDVKM. V dropped 3 bases and J dropped 3 bases, with 10 bases sitting between them. DNA for the CDR3: TGTGCCAGCAGTTTGGCCCAGGGGACAGATACGCAGTATTTT. It is translated as CASSLAQGTDTQYF.

The chain uses TRBV6-5 and TRBJ2-7, with 12 bases fitting TRBD2. In germline, CDR1 is MNHEY, CDR2 SVGAGI. V dropped 6 bases and J dropped 6; count of bases not matched to a gene: 9. The CDR3 has 15 residues. The CDR3 loop reads CASSPRTSGIREQYF. CDR3 nucleotide sequence: TGTGCCAGCAGCCCCAGGACTAGCGGGATACGCGAGCAGTACTTC.

This clone appeared a single time. In DNA form, the CDR3 reads TGTGCCATCAGTGGTAAACCGGGACAGCCCGGGTACTTC. Translating gives CAISGKPGQPGYF. V usage is TRBV10-3 and J usage is TRBJ2-7, with TRBD1 matching 7 bases. Germline V CDR1 and CDR2: ENHRY, SYGVKD. This CDR3 spans 13 amino acids. V shed 4 bases, J shed 12 bases, and the junction held 12 bases outside the gene matches.

The J gene is TRBJ2-3, the V gene TRBV5-4; TRBD2 might be the D (6 bases). The CDR3 contains 14 residues. The V end was cut by 2 bases, the J end by 4 bases, with 11 bases between. Germline V lookup: CDR1 SGHNT, CDR2 YYREEE (reference sequence). The chain's CDR3 is CASSFVPGADTQYF. Written as DNA, the CDR3 is TGTGCCAGCAGCTTCGTCCCGGGGGCAGATACGCAGTATTTT.

This clone appeared once. The rearrangement uses TRBV9 and TRBJ1-2; D might be TRBD1 (5 bases). The CDR3 totals 14 residues. Deletions cut 0 bases from V and 4 bases from J, with 10 bases between. Germline V CDR1 and CDR2: SGDLS, YYNGEE. This CDR3 reads CASSVGQGSYGYTF. The CDR3 nucleotides read TGTGCCAGCAGCGTAGGGCAGGGATCCTATGGCTACACCTTC.

The CDR3 bases are TGTGCCAGCAGTTCCGGGACTAGCGGGAGGAATACAGATACGCAGTATTTT. Its translation: CASSSGTSGRNTDTQYF. The chain has TRBV6-2 or TRBV6-3 and TRBJ2-3; TRBD2 agrees at 15 bases. Germline V CDR1 and CDR2: MNHEY, SVGEGT. CDR3 size: 17 residues. With V trimmed by 4 bases and J by 3 bases, 5 bases remained unmatched.

The chain couples TRBV5-4 to TRBJ2-1, with D possibly being TRBD2 (7 bases). Trimming removed 4 bases from V and 6 bases from J, with 17 bases in between. In germline, CDR1 is SGHNT, CDR2 YYREEE (reference sequence). The CDR3 covers 15 residues. For the CDR3, the DNA is TGTGCCAGCAGCCCTAGGGGGAGGGCCGTCAATGAGCAGTTCTTC. It yields the protein CASSPRGRAVNEQFF. The entire variable domain, with the rest obtained from reference TRBV5-4 and TRBJ2-1, is as follows: ETGVTQSPTHLIKTRGQQVTLRCSSQSGHNTVSWYQQALGQGPQFIFQYYREEENGRGNFPPRFSGLQFPNYSSELNVNALELDDSALYLCASSPRGRAVNEQFFGPGTRLTVL.

This clone was observed a few times. The chain recombines TRBV2 with TRBJ2-2; possible D gene TRBD2, 5 bases. V lost 7 bases and J lost 5, with 17 bases in between. The length of the CDR3 is 15 residues. Germline V gene sequence: CDR1 SNHLY, CDR2 FYNNEI. The CDR3 DNA reads as TGTGCCAGCATAGCTAATAGCGCAAGAACCGGGGAGCTGTTTTTT. The encoded protein is CASIANSARTGELFF.

The sample holds one count of this clone. J is TRBJ1-1 and V is TRBV20-1, with 8 bases lining up with TRBD1. Germline CDR1 DFQATT, CDR2 SNEGSKA (reference sequence). The length of the CDR3 is 11 residues. The chain's CDR3 is CKPGGRTEAFF. CDR3 sequence (DNA): TGCAAGCCAGGGGGCCGGACTGAAGCTTTCTTT.

V and J are TRBV18 and TRBJ1-1; TRBD1 agrees at 8 bases. Germline loops: CDR1 KGHSH, CDR2 LQKENI. This CDR3 has 16 amino acids. V lost 2 bases to trimming and J lost 2 bases; unmatched junction nucleotides: 7. The CDR3 sequence is CASSPGLGTGNTEAFF. CDR3 nucleotide sequence: TGTGCCAGCTCACCAGGGCTCGGGACAGGTAACACTGAAGCTTTCTTT.

This clone was detected ten times or more. The genes are TRBV7-9 and TRBJ1-6; possibly TRBD1 for D (5 bases). CDR1 SEHNR and CDR2 FQNEAQ come from the germline V gene (reference sequence). This CDR3 contains 14 residues. V was shortened by 6 bases and J by 7 bases, with 13 bases between the two germline ends. CDR3 residues: CASSTREGNSPLHF. Here the CDR3 DNA reads TGTGCCAGCAGTACCAGGGAGGGAAATTCACCCCTCCACTTT.

The genes are TRBV30 and TRBJ1-1, with unresolved D. Germline V gene data show CDR1 as GTSNPN and CDR2 as SVGIG (reference sequence). The CDR3 is 13 residues long. Trimming pared 6 bases from V and 2 bases from J, leaving 13 bases between. The CDR3 loop is CACNSRFNTEAFF. Here the CDR3 DNA reads TGTGCCTGTAACAGCAGATTCAACACTGAAGCTTTCTTT. The full variable domain, in which reference TRBV30 and TRBJ1-1 provide the parts outside the CDR3, is SQTIHQWPATLVQPVGSPLSLECTVEGTSNPNLYWYRQAAGRGLQLLFYSVGIGQISSEVPQNLSASRPQDRQFILSSKKLLLSDSGFYLCACNSRFNTEAFFGQGTRLTVV.